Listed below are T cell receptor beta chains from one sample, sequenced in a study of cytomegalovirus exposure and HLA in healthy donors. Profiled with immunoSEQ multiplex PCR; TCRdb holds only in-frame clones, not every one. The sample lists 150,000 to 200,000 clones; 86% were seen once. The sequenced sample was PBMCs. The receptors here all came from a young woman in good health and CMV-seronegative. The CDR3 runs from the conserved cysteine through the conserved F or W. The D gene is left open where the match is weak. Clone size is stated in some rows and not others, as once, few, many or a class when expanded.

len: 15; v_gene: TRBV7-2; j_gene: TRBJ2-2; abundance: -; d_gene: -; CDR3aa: CASSISGENTGELFF; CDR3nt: TGTGCCAGCAGCATTAGCGGAGAGAACACCGGGGAGCTGTTTTTT
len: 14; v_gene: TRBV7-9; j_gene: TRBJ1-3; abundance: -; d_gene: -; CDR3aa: CASSSGLEGNTIYF; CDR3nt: TGTGCCAGCAGCTCGGGATTAGAAGGAAACACCATATATTTT
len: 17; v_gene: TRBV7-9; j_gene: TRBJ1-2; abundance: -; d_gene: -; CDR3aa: CASSLDWASTVNYGYTF; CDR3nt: TGTGCCAGCAGCTTAGATTGGGCCTCAACAGTTAACTATGGCTACACCTTC
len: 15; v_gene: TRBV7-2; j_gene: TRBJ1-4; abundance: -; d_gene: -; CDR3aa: CASSLVGLANEKLFF; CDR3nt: TGTGCCAGCAGCTTAGTGGGGCTTGCTAATGAAAAACTGTTTTTT
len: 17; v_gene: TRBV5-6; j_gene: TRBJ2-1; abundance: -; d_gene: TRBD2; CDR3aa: CASSYFSGGESYNEQFF; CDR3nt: TGTGCCAGCAGCTACTTTAGCGGGGGGGAATCCTACAATGAGCAGTTCTTC
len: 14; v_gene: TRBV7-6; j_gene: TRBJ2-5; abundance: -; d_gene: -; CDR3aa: CASSLLAVQETQYF; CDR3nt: TGTGCCAGCAGCTTATTGGCCGTCCAAGAGACCCAGTACTTC
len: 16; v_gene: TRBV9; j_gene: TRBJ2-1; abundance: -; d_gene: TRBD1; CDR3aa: CASSVEGQGTGTEQFF; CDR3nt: TGTGCCAGCAGCGTAGAAGGACAGGGCACCGGCACTGAGCAGTTCTTC
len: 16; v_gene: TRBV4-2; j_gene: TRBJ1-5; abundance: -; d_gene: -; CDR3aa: CASSQGGGISNQPQHF; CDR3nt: TGTGCCAGCAGCCAAGGGGGCGGGATTAGCAATCAGCCCCAGCATTTT
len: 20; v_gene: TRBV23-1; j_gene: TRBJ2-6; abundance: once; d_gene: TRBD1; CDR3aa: CASSQSTRQGAISGANVLTF; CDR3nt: TGCGCCAGCAGTCAATCGACCCGACAGGGGGCGATCTCTGGGGCCAACGTCCTGACTTTC
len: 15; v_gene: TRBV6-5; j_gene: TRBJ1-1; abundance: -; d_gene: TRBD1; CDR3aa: CASRGTDLPNTEAFF; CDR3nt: TGTGCCAGCAGGGGGACAGACCTACCGAACACTGAAGCTTTCTTT
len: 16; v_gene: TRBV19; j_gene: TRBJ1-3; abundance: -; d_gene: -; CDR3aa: CASSMELRLSGNTIYF; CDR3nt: TGTGCCAGTAGTATGGAGTTGAGGCTATCCGGAAACACCATATATTTT
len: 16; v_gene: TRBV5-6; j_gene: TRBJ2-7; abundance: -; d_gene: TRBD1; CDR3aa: CASSRPGGTGAYEQYF; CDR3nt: TGTGCCAGCAGCCGCCCCGGAGGGACAGGGGCTTACGAGCAGTACTTC
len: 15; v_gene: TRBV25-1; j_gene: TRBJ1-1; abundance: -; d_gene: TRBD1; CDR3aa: CASTWTGPMNTEAFF; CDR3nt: TGTGCCAGCACTTGGACAGGGCCGATGAACACTGAAGCTTTCTTT
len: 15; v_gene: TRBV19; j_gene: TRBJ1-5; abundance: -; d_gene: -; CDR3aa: CASSPKVGGHQPQHF; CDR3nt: TGTGCCAGTAGCCCTAAGGTGGGAGGGCATCAGCCCCAGCATTTT
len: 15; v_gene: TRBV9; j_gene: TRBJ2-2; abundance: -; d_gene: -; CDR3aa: CASSVVARGTGELFF; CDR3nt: TGTGCCAGCAGCGTAGTGGCTAGGGGAACCGGGGAGCTGTTTTTT
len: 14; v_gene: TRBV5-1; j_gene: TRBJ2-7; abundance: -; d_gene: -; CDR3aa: CASSLTQRGYEQYF; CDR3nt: TGCGCCAGCAGCTTAACCCAGCGTGGTTACGAGCAGTACTTC
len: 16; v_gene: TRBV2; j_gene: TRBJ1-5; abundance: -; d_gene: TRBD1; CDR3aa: CASRGLDRGFNQPQHF; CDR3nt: TGTGCCAGCAGAGGGCTCGACAGGGGCTTCAATCAGCCCCAGCATTTT
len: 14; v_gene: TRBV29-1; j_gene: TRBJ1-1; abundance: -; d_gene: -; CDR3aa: CSAGGATANTEAFF; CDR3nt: TGCAGCGCCGGGGGAGCGACAGCGAACACTGAAGCTTTCTTT
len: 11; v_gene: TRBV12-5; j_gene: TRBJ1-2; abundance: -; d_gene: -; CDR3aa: CASARDYGYTF; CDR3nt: TGTGCTAGTGCCCGGGACTATGGCTACACCTTC
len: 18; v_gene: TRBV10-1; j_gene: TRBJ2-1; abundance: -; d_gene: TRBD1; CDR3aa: CASSDGTGGLGSYNEQFF; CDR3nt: TGCGCCAGCAGTGACGGGACAGGGGGACTGGGCTCCTACAATGAGCAGTTCTTC
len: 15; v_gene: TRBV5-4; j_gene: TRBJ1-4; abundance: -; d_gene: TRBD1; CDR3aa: CASSSRQGVNEKLFF; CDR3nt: TGTGCCAGCAGCTCCCGACAGGGGGTTAATGAAAAACTGTTTTTT
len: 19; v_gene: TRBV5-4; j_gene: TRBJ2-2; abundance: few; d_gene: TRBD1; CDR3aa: CASSLVVVTGGAGTGELFF; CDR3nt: TGTGCCAGCAGCTTGGTTGTCGTGACAGGGGGCGCGGGGACCGGGGAGCTGTTTTTT
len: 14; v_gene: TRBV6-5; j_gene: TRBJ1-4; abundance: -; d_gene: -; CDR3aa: CASRPGLLHEKLFF; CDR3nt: TGTGCCAGCAGACCGGGACTTCTTCATGAAAAACTGTTTTTT
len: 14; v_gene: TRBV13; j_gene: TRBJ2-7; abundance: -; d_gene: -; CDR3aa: CATKNWRASYEQYF; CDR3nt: TGTGCCACCAAAAACTGGCGGGCGTCCTACGAGCAGTACTTC
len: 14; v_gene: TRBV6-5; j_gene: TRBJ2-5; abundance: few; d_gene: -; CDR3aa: CASSYDREWGTQYF; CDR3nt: TGTGCCAGCAGTTACGACCGGGAGTGGGGGACCCAGTACTTC
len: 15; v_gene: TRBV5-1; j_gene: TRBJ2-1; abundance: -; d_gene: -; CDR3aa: CASSTTPSSYNEQFF; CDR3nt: TGCGCCAGCAGCACGACACCGAGCTCCTACAATGAGCAGTTCTTC
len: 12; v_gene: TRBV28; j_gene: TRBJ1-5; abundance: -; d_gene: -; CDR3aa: CASIERNQPQHF; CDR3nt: TGTGCCAGCATCGAGCGAAATCAACCCCAGCATTTT
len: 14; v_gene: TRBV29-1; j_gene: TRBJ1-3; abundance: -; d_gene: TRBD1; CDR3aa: CSVGQGNPGNTIYF; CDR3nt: TGCAGCGTTGGACAGGGAAATCCTGGAAACACCATATATTTT
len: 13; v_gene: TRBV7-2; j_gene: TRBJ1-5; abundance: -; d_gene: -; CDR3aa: CASSLVTAQPQHF; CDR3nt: TGTGCCAGCAGCTTAGTGACAGCTCAGCCCCAGCATTTT